This T cell receptor (beta chain) was identified in a study of a mutant IDH1 vaccine in newly diagnosed glioma. At the level of the study: The patients were given eight vaccinations, one each in weeks 1, 3, 5, 7, 11, 15, 19 and 23. Earlier care involved radiotherapy, temozolomide, or both, and the majority received both.

Notes on this clone: The antigen remains unidentified.

Time point given: week 5, during vaccination. In the vaccine, a single dose held 300 ug of the mutant IDH1 20-mer peptide, along with topical imiquimod. Some clones are missing from TCRdb's copy, which holds only in-frame ones; the method was immunoSEQ multiplex PCR. The data show around 46,000 clones, with around four fifths seen just once and around 4.9% held by the top ten. V was pared by 6 bases and J by 8 bases, with 10 bases of the junction left unmatched. Germline CDR1 MNHEY, CDR2 SMNVEV (reference sequence). The CDR3 consists of 14 residues. Study results and limitations: Top-clonotype changes in peripheral T cells seemed unrelated to pseudoprogression.

The sample here was PBMCs, taken from a glioma patient whose treatment included an IDH1 peptide vaccine. This sequence originates from a man aged 50 to 60 with glioma. The chain employs TRBV27 and TRBJ1-2; 9 bases line up with TRBD1. CDR3 sequence reads: CASRPGQGRLGYTF. CDR3 in DNA: TGTGCCAGCAGGCCGGGACAGGGTAGACTGGGCTACACCTTC.